This passage covers 27 T cell receptor beta chains from one sample sequenced in a study of OX40 agonist ivuxolimab in advanced cancers. Libraries were prepared by immunoSEQ multiplex PCR; TCRdb keeps only in-frame clonotypes and omits some of them. The data hold approximately 98,000 clones, with less than 95% observed a single time. Source: CD4+ or CD8+ T cells sorted from blood, taken in a trial of the OX40 agonist ivuxolimab. These receptor sequences come from an adult with an advanced solid tumor such as melanoma, head and neck, liver or kidney cancer.

The chain recombines TRBV12-1 with TRBJ2-1; the table's D call, TRBD2, was not checked against the DNA. TRBV12-1 is termed a pseudogene. The CDR3 runs to 15 residues. CDR3 coding DNA: TGTGCCAGCAGCTTTGAGGAGTTGCGGGGGAATGAGCAGTTCTTC. It is translated as CASSFEELRGNEQFF.

The chain uses TRBV7-9 and TRBJ1-6; maybe TRBD1 (6 bases). This CDR3 is 13 amino acids long. The germline V and J ends were trimmed by 4 bases and 7 bases, with 8 bases remaining between them. Germline V gene data show CDR1 as SEHNR and CDR2 as FQNEAQ (reference sequence). CDR3 coding DNA: TGTGCCAGCAGCTCGGACAGCAATTCACCCCTCCACTTT. Translating it yields CASSSDSNSPLHF.

This clone was seen a few times. The rearrangement uses TRBV9 and TRBJ2-2; D gene uncertain. Trimming pared 0 bases from V and 7 bases from J, leaving 10 bases between. CDR3 length: 14 amino acids. Germline-derived CDR1 and CDR2 are SGDLS and YYNGEE. The CDR3 here is CASSVAGVIGELFF. CDR3 nucleotide sequence: TGTGCCAGCAGCGTAGCAGGAGTCATCGGGGAGCTGTTTTTT.

V and J are TRBV5-4 and TRBJ2-7; perhaps TRBD2 as D (6 bases). Trimming stripped 7 bases from V and 5 bases from J, with 10 bases between. This CDR3 contains 11 residues. From germline, CDR1 is SGHNT and CDR2 YYREEE (reference sequence). For the CDR3, the DNA is TGTGCCAGCGGAGGGACCCACGAGCAGTACTTC. Protein product: CASGGTHEQYF.

The chain employs TRBV5-4 and TRBJ2-2; 10 bases align to TRBD2. The germline gives CDR1 SGHNT, CDR2 YYREEE (reference sequence). Losses at the gene ends were 6 bases for V and 5 bases for J; bases not matched to a gene: 13. This CDR3 spans 17 amino acids. The CDR3 sequence: CASKSPRGSGGTGELFF. Here the CDR3 DNA reads TGTGCCAGCAAGTCCCCAAGGGGTAGCGGGGGGACCGGGGAGCTGTTTTTT.

This rearrangement joins TRBV6-5 to TRBJ2-7, with D possibly TRBD2 on 5 matching bases. This CDR3 is built from 13 residues. V dropped 6 bases and J dropped 0 bases, with 9 bases sitting between them. The V gene's germline CDR1 is MNHEY and CDR2 SVGAGI. As DNA, the CDR3 is TGTGCCAGCAGCACACGGGGCTCCTACGAGCAGTACTTC. It codes for CASSTRGSYEQYF.

CDR3 sequence: CAYGRQITGELFF. The CDR3 bases are TGTGCCTATGGACGCCAGATTACCGGGGAGCTGTTTTTT. V usage is TRBV30 and J usage is TRBJ2-2; no reliable D call. Trimming removed 7 bases at V and 5 bases at J, with 14 bases between. The germline V gene encodes CDR1 GTSNPN and CDR2 SVGIG (reference sequence). CDR3 length equals 13 residues.

The chain combines TRBV19 with TRBJ1-1; D gene ambiguous. The V gene lost 7 bases and the J gene lost 5 bases, with 14 bases spanning the gap. CDR1 and CDR2 (germline): LNHDA, SQIVND (reference sequence). This CDR3 has 13 amino acids. The chain's CDR3 is CASTEYVKTEAFF. The CDR3 DNA reads as TGTGCCAGTACGGAGTATGTTAAGACTGAAGCTTTCTTT. The variable domain in full, with the rest retrieved from reference TRBV19 and TRBJ1-1, is DGGITQSPKYLFRKEGQNVTLSCEQNLNHDAMYWYRQDPGQGLRLIYYSQIVNDFQKGDIAEGYSVSREKKESFPLTVTSAQKNPTAFYLCASTEYVKTEAFFGQGTRLTVV.

The chain is built from TRBV5-1 and TRBJ1-1; D is unclear. The germline V gene has CDR1 SGHRS and CDR2 YFSETQ. The CDR3 spans 14 residues. Trimming stripped 0 bases from V and 4 bases from J, with 10 bases between. CDR3 amino acids: CASSLGVSITEAFF. DNA of the CDR3: TGCGCCAGCAGCTTGGGGGTCAGTATCACTGAAGCTTTCTTT.

The V gene is TRBV5-1, the J gene TRBJ1-4; D remains unclear. Germline assignment: CDR1 SGHRS and CDR2 YFSETQ. V lost 4 bases and J 0 bases, leaving 10 bases between the germline ends. CDR3 size: 15 residues. The CDR3 DNA is TGCGCCAGCAGCCCTCGAGCGACAACTAATGAAAAACTGTTTTTT. Its protein product is CASSPRATTNEKLFF.

The chain's CDR3 is CASSRGLASSPGELFF. The CDR3 bases are TGTGCCAGCAGCCGCGGACTAGCTTCTTCCCCCGGGGAGCTGTTTTTT. The V call is TRBV5-4, the J call TRBJ2-2, with 8 bases fitting TRBD2. This CDR3 has 16 amino acids. Germline V CDR1 and CDR2: SGHNT, YYREEE (reference sequence). V was clipped by 4 bases and J by 6 bases; unmatched bases: 11.

The chain is built from TRBV6-6 and TRBJ1-6; a possible D gene is TRBD1 (5 bases). V dropped 5 bases and J dropped 7 bases, with 12 bases sitting between them. The CDR3 spans 14 residues. CDR1 MNHNY and CDR2 SVGAGI come from the germline V gene (reference sequence). The CDR3 region is CASSTLGGNSPLHF. The CDR3 coding sequence is TGTGCCAGCAGTACTTTGGGGGGGAATTCACCCCTCCACTTT.

This clone is a singleton in its sample. This chain links TRBV6-6 with TRBJ2-3, with D perhaps TRBD1 or TRBD2 (5 bases each). Germline lookup yields CDR1 MNHNY and CDR2 SVGAGI (reference sequence). V shed 10 bases and J shed 5 bases, with 16 bases lying between them. The CDR3 covers 13 residues. The CDR3 region has the DNA TGTGCCACCTCGGGACGGGGCGAAGATACGCAGTATTTT. Translating it yields CATSGRGEDTQYF.

The chain uses TRBV21-1 and TRBJ1-1. TRBV21-1 is given as a pseudogene. This CDR3 contains 14 residues. This chain's CDR3 is CASTRGGRGTEAFF. The CDR3 DNA reads as TGTGCCAGCACCCGAGGAGGGAGAGGCACTGAAGCTTTCTTT.

V and J are TRBV6-1 and TRBJ1-1; 12 bases match TRBD1. This CDR3 region has 13 residues. After removal of 8 bases from V and 10 bases from J, the junction contained 8 bases not matched to a gene. Germline-derived CDR1 and CDR2 are MNHNS and SASEGT. The CDR3 reads CASEFGTGGIAFF. In nucleotides, the CDR3 is TGTGCCAGCGAGTTTGGGACAGGGGGCATAGCTTTCTTT.

The rearrangement links TRBV29-1 to TRBJ2-2; TRBD2 matches 7 bases. After removal of 4 bases from V and 6 bases from J, the junction contained 5 bases not matched to a gene. The germline V gene has CDR1 SQVTM and CDR2 ANQGSEA. The CDR3 loop spans 13 amino acids. CDR3 DNA: TGCAGCGTTGTCGAGGGAGGGTCCGGGGAGCTGTTTTTT. Its translation is CSVVEGGSGELFF.

V and J are TRBV7-3 and TRBJ2-2; 14 bases are a match to TRBD2. Germline V gene lookup returns CDR1 SGHTA and CDR2 FQGTGA. This CDR3 contains 14 residues. With V trimmed by 5 bases and J by 11 bases, 4 bases remained unmatched. The CDR3 loop is CASSLGLAGDELFF. The CDR3 coding sequence is TGTGCCAGCAGCCTGGGACTAGCGGGAGACGAGCTGTTTTTT.

This chain connects TRBV5-1 to TRBJ1-1; D might be TRBD1 (5 bases). The CDR3 runs 14 residues. CDR1 is SGHRS and CDR2 is YFSETQ in the germline V gene. Trimming shortened V by 4 bases and J by 4 bases, and 14 bases separated the two germline ends. CDR3 nucleotide sequence: TGCGCCAGCAGCCAGCCAGGGTCGAGCACTGAAGCTTTCTTT. It yields the protein CASSQPGSSTEAFF.

The rearrangement uses TRBV18 and TRBJ2-2; 8 bases agree with TRBD2. Germline loops: CDR1 KGHSH, CDR2 LQKENI. J lost 4 bases, V lost 3 bases, and 1 base had no gene match. The CDR3 totals 14 residues. The CDR3 is CASSPGLATGELFF. CDR3 in DNA: TGTGCCAGCTCACCCGGACTAGCCACCGGGGAGCTGTTTTTT. Using reference TRBV18 and TRBJ2-2 for the parts outside the CDR3, the full variable domain is NAGVMQNPRHLVRRRGQEARLRCSPMKGHSHVYWYRQLPEEGLKFMVYLQKENIIDESGMPKERFSAEFPKEGPSILRIQQVVRGDSAAYFCASSPGLATGELFFGEGSRLTVL.

The chain uses TRBV5-1 and TRBJ1-4; TRBD1 agrees at 8 bases. Per germline, CDR1 SGHRS and CDR2 YFSETQ. The J segment lost 4 bases and the V segment lost 4 bases, leaving 3 bases of the junction unmatched. This CDR3 has 14 residues. CDR3 coding DNA: TGCGCCAGCAGCCTACAGGGGGGTAATGAAAAACTGTTTTTT. Its protein product is CASSLQGGNEKLFF.

This sequence joins TRBV6-5 and TRBJ2-7; 9 bases fit TRBD1. The ends lost 2 bases at V and 6 bases at J; junction bases unmatched: 5. The CDR3 has 14 residues. Germline V gene lookup returns CDR1 MNHEY and CDR2 SVGAGI. CDR3 residues: CASSYLGQGREQYF. For the CDR3, the DNA is TGTGCCAGCAGTTACCTAGGACAGGGGCGCGAGCAGTACTTC.

The chain carries TRBV11-1 and TRBJ2-1, with D maybe TRBD1 (6 bases). This CDR3 region has 17 residues. CDR1 and CDR2 from the germline V gene are SGHAT and FQDESV (reference sequence). V lost 5 bases to trimming and J lost 0 bases, with 17 bases between them. The CDR3 region is CASSLGGTGSSYNEQFF. The CDR3 nucleotides read TGTGCCAGCAGCCTAGGTGGTACAGGGAGCTCCTACAATGAGCAGTTCTTC.

The V gene is TRBV10-3, the J gene TRBJ2-1; TRBD1 is a possible D gene (6 bases). The CDR3 consists of 14 residues. CDR1 is ENHRY and CDR2 is SYGVKD in the germline V gene. V lost 4 bases and J 10 bases, leaving 17 bases between the germline ends. The CDR3 here is CAISGISGGFEQFF. CDR3 DNA sequence: TGTGCCATCAGTGGTATCTCTGGGGGCTTCGAGCAGTTCTTC.

The chain combines TRBV2 with TRBJ1-2; tentative D call: TRBD1 (6 bases). CDR1 is SNHLY and CDR2 is FYNNEI in the germline V gene. The CDR3 contains 13 residues. The V end was cut by 6 bases, the J end by 1 base, with 9 bases between. As DNA, the CDR3 is TGTGCCAGCAGAACGGACAGTAACTATGGCTACACCTTC. Its translation is CASRTDSNYGYTF.

The chain carries TRBV7-6 and TRBJ2-7; 16 bases align to TRBD2. Germline V CDR1 and CDR2: SGHVS, FNYEAQ. The CDR3 loop spans 16 amino acids. V gave up 4 bases and J gave up 5 bases; unmatched junction bases: 5. CDR3 protein: CASSSGLAGGADEQYF. The CDR3 nucleotides are TGTGCCAGCAGCTCGGGACTAGCGGGAGGGGCCGACGAGCAGTACTTC.

Turning to this clone: This CDR3 is also generated by other DNA sequences in the sample. The chain employs TRBV13 and TRBJ2-5, with 9 positions matching TRBD2. V dropped 3 bases and J dropped 5; count of bases not matched to a gene: 10. Germline V lookup: CDR1 PRHDT, CDR2 FYEKMQ (reference sequence). The CDR3 has 16 amino acids. CDR3 nucleotides: TGTGCCAGCAGCTTGGCTCGCGGGAGGGCGGGGGAGACCCAGTACTTC. Translation: CASSLARGRAGETQYF.

The chain is built from TRBV4-2 and TRBJ2-2; TRBD2 agrees at 7 bases. Unmatched junction bases numbered 4, after V lost 0 bases and J lost 0 bases. Germline V CDR1 and CDR2: LGHNA, YNFKEQ. The CDR3 covers 17 residues. The CDR3 protein is CASSQDRLAANTGELFF. CDR3 nucleotides: TGTGCCAGCAGCCAAGATCGGCTAGCGGCGAACACCGGGGAGCTGTTTTTT.